This TCR beta chain was captured by sequencing in a study of cytomegalovirus exposure and HLA in healthy donors. About the research overall: Tens of millions of unique TCR sequences came from HLA-typed donors in an early release. Whole-study findings and limits: A later analysis found most CMV-associated TCR beta chains apparently HLA-restricted.

Note on this clone: Its antigen remains unknown.

With 60 Vbeta and 13 Jbeta primers, the PCR was carried out. The method was immunoSEQ multiplex PCR; TCRdb's version includes in-frame clones alone and lacks a portion of them. The sample lists some 200,000 clones; roughly 80% were seen once. The CDR3 sequence is 19 residues long. V lost 4 bases to trimming and J lost 3 bases; unmatched junction nucleotides: 17. CDR1 is SGHRS and CDR2 is YFSETQ in the germline V gene. V is TRBV5-1 and J is TRBJ2-1; 9 nucleotides agree with TRBD1. This clonotype originated in a girl aged 2-10 years in good health and CMV-seronegative. Sequences were obtained from PBMCs. CDR3 in DNA: TGCGCCAGCAGCCGCTCACAGGGGGCCCCCTTAGGAGGCTACAATGAGCAGTTCTTC. The encoded protein is CASSRSQGAPLGGYNEQFF. Looking up the rest from reference TRBV5-1 and TRBJ2-1 gives the full variable domain: KAGVTQTPRYLIKTRGQQVTLSCSPISGHRSVSWYQQTPGQGLQFLFEYFSETQRNKGNFPGRFSGRQFSNSRSEMNVSTLELGDSALYLCASSRSQGAPLGGYNEQFFGPGTRLTVL.